Shown below are 24 T cell receptor beta chains from a single sample sequenced in a study of blood T cells in healthy people across ages. With a J-beta primer mix and a sample-barcoded 5' primer, a second PCR ran about 7 to 12 cycles. TCRdb reprocessed the 5' RACE reads via MiXCR and lists one record per CDR3 protein. The table lists 1.5 million to 1.8 million distinct CDR3 sequences, 40% to 45% of them singletons. Sequences were obtained from blood. Every receptor here comes from a woman aged 18-35 years in good health.

This clonotype was found a few times. V gene TRBV7-2 combines with J gene TRBJ2-1; either TRBD1 or TRBD2 may fit D (5 bases each). The CDR3 runs to 14 residues. The germline CDR1 and CDR2 sequences are SGHTA and FQGNSA. Trimming stripped 4 bases from V and 8 bases from J, with 15 bases between. For the CDR3, the DNA is TGTGCCAGCAGCTACCAACCGGGACGGGATGAGCAGTTCTTC. Translation: CASSYQPGRDEQFF. Together with reference TRBV7-2 and TRBJ2-1, the CDR3 gives the full variable domain: GAGVSQSPSNKVTEKGKDVELRCDPISGHTALYWYRQSLGQGLEFLIYFQGNSAPDKSGLPSDRFSAERTGGSVSTLTIQRTQQEDSAVYLCASSYQPGRDEQFFGPGTRLTVL.

At least ten counts were recorded for this clonotype. V is TRBV28 and J is TRBJ2-1; a possible D gene is TRBD2 (6 bases). The CDR3 extends over 16 amino acids. V shed 3 bases and J shed 7 bases, with 19 bases lying between them. CDR1 and CDR2 (germline): MDHEN, SYDVKM. CDR3 amino acids: CASSLLTSGSSNEQFF. The CDR3 nucleotides read TGTGCCAGCAGTTTGTTAACAAGCGGGTCGTCGAATGAGCAGTTCTTC.

This clonotype was seen only a few times. The genes are TRBV12-3 or TRBV12-4 and TRBJ2-1; TRBD1 aligns across 9 bases. With V trimmed by 3 bases and J by 6 bases, 3 bases remained unmatched. This CDR3 spans 14 amino acids. The CDR3 here is CASSFWDRVNEQFF. CDR3 DNA: TGTGCCAGCAGTTTCTGGGACAGGGTCAATGAGCAGTTCTTC.

This clonotype has more than one count but fewer than ten. The gene calls are TRBV21-1 and TRBJ1-2; TRBD1, the table's D call, was not compared with the DNA. TRBV21-1 is a recognized pseudogene. There are 19 residues in the CDR3. DNA of the CDR3: TGTGCCAGCAGCAATGGAGCTCAGGACAGGGGAAATGTGGACTATGGCTACACCTTC. Translating gives CASSNGAQDRGNVDYGYTF.

V usage is TRBV29-1 and J usage is TRBJ2-1; D unclear. Trimming left V 4 bases short and J 8 bases short, with 9 bases between. CDR3 length equals 11 residues. From germline, CDR1 is SQVTM and CDR2 ANQGSEA. This CDR3 is CSVGWGDEQFF. In DNA, the CDR3 is TGCAGCGTTGGCTGGGGTGATGAGCAGTTCTTC.

The chain employs TRBV20-1 and TRBJ2-7; TRBD2 agrees at 8 bases. The J segment lost 1 base and the V segment lost 3 bases, leaving 8 bases of the junction unmatched. Germline CDR1 reads DFQATT; CDR2 reads SNEGSKA (reference sequence). The CDR3 has 15 residues. This CDR3 reads CSASVLAVESYEQYF. The DNA for the CDR3 is TGCAGTGCTAGTGTACTAGCGGTAGAATCCTACGAGCAGTACTTC.

As for this clonotype: A much larger clone lies one base from this, so it may be a read error. The J gene is TRBJ1-2, the V gene TRBV7-2, with 7 bases that match TRBD1. Unmatched junction bases numbered 4, after V lost 8 bases and J lost 1 base. The germline CDR1 and CDR2 sequences are SGHTA and FQGNSA. The CDR3 is 13 amino acids. In DNA form, the CDR3 reads TGTGCCAGCGAGGGACAGCTTAACTATGGCTACACCTTC. Translated: CASEGQLNYGYTF.

V and J are TRBV6-5 and TRBJ2-7; D unresolved. Germline lookup yields CDR1 MNHEY and CDR2 SVGAGI. The V end lost 0 bases, the J end lost 2 bases, and 11 bases lay between the germline ends. CDR3 length equals 15 residues. DNA of the CDR3: TGTGCCAGCAGTTACTCGGCAGGTCACACCTACGAGCAGTACTTC. Protein sequence: CASSYSAGHTYEQYF.

The rearrangement links TRBV9 to TRBJ1-2; 7 bases map to TRBD1. V lost 0 bases to trimming and J lost 7 bases; unmatched junction nucleotides: 3. Per the germline V gene, CDR1 is SGDLS and CDR2 is YYNGEE. The CDR3 loop spans 13 amino acids. The CDR3 spells CASSVVQGLGYTF. CDR3 nucleotides: TGTGCCAGCAGCGTAGTACAGGGGCTTGGCTACACCTTC.

V and J are TRBV11-2 and TRBJ2-4; 11 nucleotides align to TRBD1. The CDR3 consists of 17 residues. In germline, CDR1 is SGHAT, CDR2 FQNNGV. The V gene end was trimmed by 4 bases and the J gene end by 0 bases; junction bases not matched to a gene: 5. The CDR3 loop reads CASSSWDRGVAKNIQYF. The CDR3 DNA is TGTGCCAGCAGCTCCTGGGACAGGGGGGTAGCCAAAAACATTCAGTACTTC.

The chain uses TRBV6-6 and TRBJ1-3; TRBD1 matches at 9 bases. The CDR3 loop spans 15 amino acids. J lost 0 bases, V lost 6 bases, and 3 bases had no gene match. Germline V lookup: CDR1 MNHNY, CDR2 SVGAGI (reference sequence). The CDR3: CASRGTGSSGNTIYF. In DNA, the CDR3 is TGTGCCAGCAGAGGGACAGGGAGCTCTGGAAACACCATATATTTT.

As for this clonotype: One junction end disagrees with the germline gene, perhaps due to a read error. V and J are TRBV10-3 and TRBJ2-1; D possibly corresponds to TRBD2 (6 bases). The CDR3 contains 17 residues. Germline V CDR1 and CDR2: ENHRY, SYGVKD. CDR3 DNA: TGTGCCATCAGTCCACTCTATAACGGGGGTCCCCTCAATGGGCAGTTCTTC. This codes for CAISPLYNGGPLNGQFF.

The gene calls are TRBV27 and TRBJ2-3; D is uncertain. CDR1 is MNHEY, CDR2 SMNVEV, per germline (reference sequence). This CDR3 is 14 amino acids long. V lost 2 bases and J lost 4, with 10 bases in between. The CDR3 here is CASSLLSPPDTQYF. The CDR3 DNA sequence: TGTGCCAGCAGTTTACTGAGCCCACCAGATACGCAGTATTTT.

This clonotype was counted between two and nine times. The V and J genes are TRBV20-1 and TRBJ1-4; possible D gene TRBD1, 6 bases. Trimming removed 1 base at V and 3 bases at J, with 9 bases between. The CDR3 runs 14 residues. The germline V gene has CDR1 DFQATT and CDR2 SNEGSKA (reference sequence). The CDR3 sequence: CSARVQGSNEKLFF. CDR3 DNA sequence: TGCAGTGCTAGAGTACAGGGTTCTAATGAAAAACTGTTTTTT.

This clonotype was detected a few times. The genes are TRBV4-1 and TRBJ1-5; 7 bases fit TRBD1. Germline CDR1 MGHRA, CDR2 YSYEKL. The CDR3 totals 17 residues. J lost 6 bases, V lost 0 bases, and 11 bases had no gene match. The CDR3 bases are TGCGCCAGCAGCCAAGATGGACTCACAGGGGTCCGTCAGCCCCAGCATTTT. Its protein product is CASSQDGLTGVRQPQHF.

The rearrangement uses TRBV29-1 and TRBJ2-3; D might be TRBD2 (5 bases). With 6 bases removed from V and 0 bases from J, the gap between germline ends came to 7 bases. Germline CDR1 is SQVTM and CDR2 is ANQGSEA. The CDR3 loop spans 12 amino acids. The CDR3 sequence: CSVGVSTDTQYF. The DNA of the CDR3 is TGCAGCGTGGGAGTGAGCACAGATACGCAGTATTTT.

The chain's CDR3 is CASSLEGAGNSPLHF. The CDR3 DNA sequence: TGTGCCAGCAGCTTAGAGGGGGCAGGGAATTCACCCCTCCACTTT. The chain links TRBV7-9 to TRBJ1-6; TRBD1 matches at 7 bases. J gave up 7 bases and V 1 base, and 4 bases lay outside the gene matches. CDR1 SEHNR and CDR2 FQNEAQ come from the germline V gene (reference sequence). The CDR3 is made up of 15 amino acids.

As regards this clonotype: A read error may explain this, as a much larger clone is one base away. The V gene is TRBV7-9, the J gene TRBJ2-5; 9 nucleotides agree with TRBD1. This CDR3 region has 15 residues. J gave up 11 bases and V 4 bases, and 14 bases lay outside the gene matches. Germline CDR1 is SEHNR and CDR2 is FQNEAQ (reference sequence). The DNA of the CDR3 is TGTGCCAGCAGCTCCGGGACAGGGATTTACAATGAGCAGTACTTC. It is translated as CASSSGTGIYNEQYF.

This chain uses TRBV20-1 with TRBJ2-5, with 14 bases matching TRBD2. After removal of 1 base from V and 5 bases from J, the junction contained 3 bases not matched to a gene. Germline assignment: CDR1 DFQATT and CDR2 SNEGSKA (reference sequence). CDR3 length equals 15 residues. The CDR3 protein is CSARVGTSGSETQYF. CDR3 bases: TGCAGTGCTAGAGTGGGGACTAGCGGGAGTGAGACCCAGTACTTC.

The chain carries TRBV7-2 and TRBJ2-1; TRBD2 might be the D (5 bases). The V and J ends lost 4 bases and 5 bases respectively, with 12 bases between them. The CDR3 is 14 residues long. Germline CDR1 reads SGHTA; CDR2 reads FQGNSA. This CDR3 reads CASSSWTSHNEQFF. CDR3 nucleotides: TGTGCCAGCAGCTCCTGGACTTCCCACAATGAGCAGTTCTTC. Combining the CDR3 with reference TRBV7-2 and TRBJ2-1 gives the whole variable domain GAGVSQSPSNKVTEKGKDVELRCDPISGHTALYWYRQSLGQGLEFLIYFQGNSAPDKSGLPSDRFSAERTGGSVSTLTIQRTQQEDSAVYLCASSSWTSHNEQFFGPGTRLTVL.

In its sample, this clonotype was seen a few times. The genes are TRBV4-2 and TRBJ2-3; possible D gene TRBD2, 6 bases. Trimming removed 3 bases at V and 1 base at J, with 8 bases between. The germline V gene encodes CDR1 LGHNA and CDR2 YNFKEQ. This CDR3 is 14 amino acids long. CDR3: CASSQWGGTDTQYF. Here the CDR3 DNA reads TGTGCCAGCAGCCAGTGGGGGGGCACAGATACGCAGTATTTT.

V usage is TRBV29-1 and J usage is TRBJ2-4, with D maybe TRBD2 (6 bases). TRBJ2-7 explains the end of the DNA better; the J call may be wrong. This CDR3 spans 14 amino acids. The germline CDR1 and CDR2 sequences are SQVTM and ANQGSEA. The CDR3: CSVGGDQSLYEQYF. The CDR3 coding sequence is TGCAGCGTTGGCGGGGATCAGTCCCTCTACGAGCAGTACTTC.

This chain connects TRBV10-3 to TRBJ2-1; tentatively, D is TRBD1 or TRBD2 (5 bases each). The CDR3 extends over 17 amino acids. From germline, CDR1 is ENHRY and CDR2 SYGVKD. Trimming stripped 2 bases from V and 5 bases from J, with 19 bases between. In nucleotides, the CDR3 is TGTGCCATCAGTGAGATACCCGGGACGGATTCCCACAATGAGCAGTTCTTC. It translates to CAISEIPGTDSHNEQFF.

With respect to this clonotype: Compared with germline, one end of the junction differs, possibly owing to a read error. The genes are TRBV2 and TRBJ2-3, with 10 bases matching TRBD2. This CDR3 has 15 amino acids. The germline CDR1 and CDR2 sequences are SNHLY and FYNNEI. The CDR3 region has the DNA TGTGCCGGCAGTGTCCTAGCGGGAGCCACAGATACGCAGTATTTT. This sequence encodes CAGSVLAGATDTQYF.